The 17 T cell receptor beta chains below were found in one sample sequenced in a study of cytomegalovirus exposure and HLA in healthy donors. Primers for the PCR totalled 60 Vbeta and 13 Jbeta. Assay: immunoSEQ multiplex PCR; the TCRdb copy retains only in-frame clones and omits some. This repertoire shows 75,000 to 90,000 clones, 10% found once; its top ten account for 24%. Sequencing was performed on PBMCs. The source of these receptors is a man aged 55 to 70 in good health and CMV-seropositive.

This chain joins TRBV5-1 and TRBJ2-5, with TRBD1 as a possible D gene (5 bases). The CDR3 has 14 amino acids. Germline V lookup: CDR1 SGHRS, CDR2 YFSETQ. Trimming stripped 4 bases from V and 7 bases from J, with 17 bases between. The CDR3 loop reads CASSLTRQQSTQYF. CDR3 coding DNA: TGCGCCAGCAGCCTGACGAGACAGCAGTCGACCCAGTACTTC.

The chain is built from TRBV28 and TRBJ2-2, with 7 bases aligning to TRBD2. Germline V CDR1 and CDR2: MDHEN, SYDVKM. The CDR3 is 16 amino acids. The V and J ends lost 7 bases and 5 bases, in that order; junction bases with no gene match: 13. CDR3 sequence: CASTSVGRGGTGELFF. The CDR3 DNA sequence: TGTGCCAGCACCTCTGTGGGTAGGGGAGGGACCGGGGAGCTGTTTTTT.

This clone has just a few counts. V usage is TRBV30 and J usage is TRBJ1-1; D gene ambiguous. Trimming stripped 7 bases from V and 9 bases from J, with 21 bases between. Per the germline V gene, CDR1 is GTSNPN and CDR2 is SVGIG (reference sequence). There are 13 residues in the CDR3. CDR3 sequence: CAYSRDRLGQAFF. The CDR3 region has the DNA TGTGCCTACTCAAGAGACCGACTGGGTCAAGCTTTCTTT.

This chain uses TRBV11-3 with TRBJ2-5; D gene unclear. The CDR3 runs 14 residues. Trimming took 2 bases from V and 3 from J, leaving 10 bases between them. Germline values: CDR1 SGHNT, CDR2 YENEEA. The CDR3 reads CASSLPDGEETQYF. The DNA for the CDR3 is TGTGCCAGCAGCTTACCCGACGGAGAAGAGACCCAGTACTTC.

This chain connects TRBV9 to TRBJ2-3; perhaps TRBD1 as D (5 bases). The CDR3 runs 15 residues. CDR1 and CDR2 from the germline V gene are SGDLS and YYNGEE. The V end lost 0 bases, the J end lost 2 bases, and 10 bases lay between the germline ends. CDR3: CASSVVGHSTDTQYF. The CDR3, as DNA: TGTGCCAGCAGCGTAGTCGGACACTCCACAGATACGCAGTATTTT.

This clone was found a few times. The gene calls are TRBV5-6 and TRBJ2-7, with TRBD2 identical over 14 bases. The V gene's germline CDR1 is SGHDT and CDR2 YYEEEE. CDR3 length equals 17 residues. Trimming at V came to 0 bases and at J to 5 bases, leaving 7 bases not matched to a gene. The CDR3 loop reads CASSLGLAGGPGDEQYV. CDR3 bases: TGTGCCAGCAGCTTGGGACTAGCGGGGGGGCCTGGCGACGAGCAGTACGTC.

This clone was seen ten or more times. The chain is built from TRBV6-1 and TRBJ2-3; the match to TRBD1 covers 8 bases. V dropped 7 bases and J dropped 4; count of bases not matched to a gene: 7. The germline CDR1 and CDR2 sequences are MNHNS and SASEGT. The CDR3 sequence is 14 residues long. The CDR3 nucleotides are TGTGCCAGCACCGGGACAGGCCCCCCAGATACGCAGTATTTT. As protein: CASTGTGPPDTQYF.

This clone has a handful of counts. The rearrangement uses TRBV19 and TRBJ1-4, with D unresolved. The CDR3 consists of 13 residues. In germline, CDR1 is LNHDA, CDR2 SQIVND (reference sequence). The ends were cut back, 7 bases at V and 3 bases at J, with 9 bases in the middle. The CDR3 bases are TGTGCCAGTATTGGCCAGGCTAATGAAAAACTGTTTTTT. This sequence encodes CASIGQANEKLFF.

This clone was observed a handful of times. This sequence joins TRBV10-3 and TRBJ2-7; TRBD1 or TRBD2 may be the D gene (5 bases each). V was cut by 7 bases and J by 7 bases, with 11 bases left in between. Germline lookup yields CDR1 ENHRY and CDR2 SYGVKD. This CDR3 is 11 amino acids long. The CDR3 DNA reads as TGTGCCATCAAAGGGACGGGAGAGCAGTACGTC. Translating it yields CAIKGTGEQYV.

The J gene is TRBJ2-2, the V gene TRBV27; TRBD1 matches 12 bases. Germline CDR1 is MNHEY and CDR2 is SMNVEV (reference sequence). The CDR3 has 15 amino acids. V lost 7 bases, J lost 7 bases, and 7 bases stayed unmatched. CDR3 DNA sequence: TGTGCCAGCAAAGCGGGGACAGGGGGCTTCGGGGAGCTGTTTTTT. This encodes CASKAGTGGFGELFF.

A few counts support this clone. CDR3 residues: CASSLAPAENTQYF. As DNA, the CDR3 is TGTGCCAGCAGCTTAGCGCCCGCCGAGAATACGCAGTATTTT. The V and J genes are TRBV7-2 and TRBJ2-3; no reliable D call. Trimming pared 0 bases from V and 7 bases from J, leaving 11 bases between. Germline V gene lookup returns CDR1 SGHTA and CDR2 FQGNSA. The CDR3 is 14 amino acids.

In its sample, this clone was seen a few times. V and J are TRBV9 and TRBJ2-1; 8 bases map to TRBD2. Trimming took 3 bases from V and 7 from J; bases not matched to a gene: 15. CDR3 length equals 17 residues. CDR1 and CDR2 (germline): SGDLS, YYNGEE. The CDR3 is CASSAPTGVAGRNEQFF. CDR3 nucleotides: TGTGCCAGCAGCGCCCCTACCGGAGTAGCGGGGAGGAATGAGCAGTTCTTC.

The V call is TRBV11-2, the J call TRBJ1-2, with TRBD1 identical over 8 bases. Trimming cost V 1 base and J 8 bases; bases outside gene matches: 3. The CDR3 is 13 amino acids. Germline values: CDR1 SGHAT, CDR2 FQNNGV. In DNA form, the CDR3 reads TGTGCCAGCAGCTTAGGACAGGGGAGCGGCTACACCTTC. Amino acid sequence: CASSLGQGSGYTF.

CDR3 coding DNA: TGTGCCTGGGGACAGGGGGCTGTGGGGGAGACCCAGTACTTC. Translation: CAWGQGAVGETQYF. The V and J genes are TRBV30 and TRBJ2-5; TRBD1 aligns across 11 bases. The CDR3 extends over 14 amino acids. The ends lost 5 bases at V and 5 bases at J; junction bases unmatched: 7. Looked up from germline, CDR1 is GTSNPN and CDR2 is SVGIG (reference sequence).

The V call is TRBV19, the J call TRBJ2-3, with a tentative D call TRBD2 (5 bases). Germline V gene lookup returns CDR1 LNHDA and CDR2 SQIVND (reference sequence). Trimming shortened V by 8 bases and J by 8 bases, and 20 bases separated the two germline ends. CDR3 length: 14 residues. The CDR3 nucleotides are TGTGCCAGTTTGGCTAGAGGGAGAATTGGTACGCAGTATTTT. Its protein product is CASLARGRIGTQYF. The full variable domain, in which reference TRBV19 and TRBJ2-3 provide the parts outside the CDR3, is DGGITQSPKYLFRKEGQNVTLSCEQNLNHDAMYWYRQDPGQGLRLIYYSQIVNDFQKGDIAEGYSVSREKKESFPLTVTSAQKNPTAFYLCASLARGRIGTQYFGPGTRLTVL.

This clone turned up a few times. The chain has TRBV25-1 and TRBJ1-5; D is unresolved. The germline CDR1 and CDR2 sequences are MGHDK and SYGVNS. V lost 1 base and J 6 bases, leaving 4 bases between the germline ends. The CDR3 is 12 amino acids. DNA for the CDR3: TGTGCCAGCAGTGAATCGGGTCAGCCCCAGCATTTT. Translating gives CASSESGQPQHF.

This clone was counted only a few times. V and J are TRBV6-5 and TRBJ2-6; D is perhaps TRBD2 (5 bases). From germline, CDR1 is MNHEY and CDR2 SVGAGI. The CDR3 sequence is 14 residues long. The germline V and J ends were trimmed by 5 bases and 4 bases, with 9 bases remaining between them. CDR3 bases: TGTGCCAGCAGTCCGACGGGAGGGGCCAACGTCCTGACTTTC. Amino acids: CASSPTGGANVLTF.